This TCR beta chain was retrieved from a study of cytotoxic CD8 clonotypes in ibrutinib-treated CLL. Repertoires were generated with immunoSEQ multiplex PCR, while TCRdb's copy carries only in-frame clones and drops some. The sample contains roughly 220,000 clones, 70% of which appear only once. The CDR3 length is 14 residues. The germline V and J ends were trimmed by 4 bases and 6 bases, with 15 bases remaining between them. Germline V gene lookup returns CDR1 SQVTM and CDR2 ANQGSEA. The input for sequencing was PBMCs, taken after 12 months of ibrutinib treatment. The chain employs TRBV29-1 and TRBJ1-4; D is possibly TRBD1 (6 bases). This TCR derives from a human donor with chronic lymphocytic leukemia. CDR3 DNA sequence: TGCAGCGTTGGGGGAGGATACAGGGATGAAAAACTGTTTTTT. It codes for CSVGGGYRDEKLFF.